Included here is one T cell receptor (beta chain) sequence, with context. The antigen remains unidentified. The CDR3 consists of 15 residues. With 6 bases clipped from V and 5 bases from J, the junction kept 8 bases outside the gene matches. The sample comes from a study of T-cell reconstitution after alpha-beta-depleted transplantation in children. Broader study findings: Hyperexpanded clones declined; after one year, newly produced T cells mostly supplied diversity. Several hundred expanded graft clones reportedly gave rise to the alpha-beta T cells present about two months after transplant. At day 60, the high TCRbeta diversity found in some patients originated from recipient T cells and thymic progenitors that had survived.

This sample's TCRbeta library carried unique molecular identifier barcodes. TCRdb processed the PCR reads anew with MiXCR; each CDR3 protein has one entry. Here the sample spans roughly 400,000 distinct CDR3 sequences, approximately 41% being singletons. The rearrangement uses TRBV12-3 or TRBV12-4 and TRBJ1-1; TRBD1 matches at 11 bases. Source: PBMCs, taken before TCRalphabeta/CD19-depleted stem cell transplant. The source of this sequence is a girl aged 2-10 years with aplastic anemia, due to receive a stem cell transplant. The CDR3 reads CASSQGQGEWTEAFF. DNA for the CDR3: TGTGCCAGCAGCCAGGGACAGGGGGAGTGGACTGAAGCTTTCTTT.